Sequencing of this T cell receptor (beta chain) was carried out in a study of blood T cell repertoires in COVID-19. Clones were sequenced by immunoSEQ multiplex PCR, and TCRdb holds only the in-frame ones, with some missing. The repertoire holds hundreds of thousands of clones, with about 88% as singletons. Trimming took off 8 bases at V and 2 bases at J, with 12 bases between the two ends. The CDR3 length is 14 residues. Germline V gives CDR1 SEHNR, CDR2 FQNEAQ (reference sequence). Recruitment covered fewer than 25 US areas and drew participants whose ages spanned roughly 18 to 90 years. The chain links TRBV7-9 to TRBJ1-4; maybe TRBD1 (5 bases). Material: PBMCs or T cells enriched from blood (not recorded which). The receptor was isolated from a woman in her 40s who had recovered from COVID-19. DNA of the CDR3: TGTGCCAGCGGTACCAGACAGACTAATGAAAAACTGTTTTTT. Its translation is CASGTRQTNEKLFF.